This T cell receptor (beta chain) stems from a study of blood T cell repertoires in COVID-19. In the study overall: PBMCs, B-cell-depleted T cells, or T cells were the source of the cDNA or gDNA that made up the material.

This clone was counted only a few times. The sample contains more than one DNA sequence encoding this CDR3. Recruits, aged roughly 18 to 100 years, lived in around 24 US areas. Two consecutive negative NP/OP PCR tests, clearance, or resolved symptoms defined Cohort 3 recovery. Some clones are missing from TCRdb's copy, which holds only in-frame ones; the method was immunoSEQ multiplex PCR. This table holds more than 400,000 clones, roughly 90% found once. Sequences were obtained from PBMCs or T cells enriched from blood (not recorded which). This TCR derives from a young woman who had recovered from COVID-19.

In DNA, the CDR3 is TGTGCTAGTGGTTTGGCTACGACAGGGAGCAATCAGCCCCAGCATTTT. This gives the protein CASGLATTGSNQPQHF. The gene calls are TRBV12-5 and TRBJ1-5; 7 positions match TRBD1. The V segment lost 1 base and the J segment 1 base; nucleotides outside the gene matches: 4. The CDR3 extends over 16 amino acids. The germline CDR1 and CDR2 sequences are LGHNT and FRNRAP. The full variable domain, its missing parts supplied by reference TRBV12-5 and TRBJ1-5, is DARVTQTPRHKVTEMGQEVTMRCQPILGHNTVFWYRQTMMQGLELLAYFRNRAPLDDSGMPKDRFSAEMPDATLATLKIQPSEPRDSAVYFCASGLATTGSNQPQHFGDGTRLSIL.